This T cell receptor beta chain was identified in a study of persistence of HIV-infected CD4 T cells. Points on this clone: Its antigen is as yet unknown.

Germline loops: CDR1 ENHRY, CDR2 SYGVKD. V was clipped by 8 bases and J by 3 bases, with 10 bases between them. The CDR3 has 13 residues. Sequencing used immunoSEQ version 4 in survey mode. The protocol was immunoSEQ multiplex PCR, while the TCRdb copy is restricted to in-frame clones and leaves out a portion. This sample has more than 35,000 clones, with 65% to 85% found just once. Stimulation used 8.5 to 10 ug/mL lysate from CMV-infected fibroblasts. CD40L/CD69 double-negative CD45RO-high memory CD4+ T cells were collected. Here the sequenced sample was CD4+ T cells sorted from PBMCs after approximately 18-hour stimulation, taken from a patient who received antiretroviral therapy. The chain recombines TRBV10-3 with TRBJ2-2; D unresolved. The clonotype was recovered from an adult man with HIV who was CMV-seropositive. The chain's CDR3 is CAIRPGYTGELFF. The CDR3 coding sequence is TGTGCCATCCGACCAGGCTACACCGGGGAGCTGTTTTTT.